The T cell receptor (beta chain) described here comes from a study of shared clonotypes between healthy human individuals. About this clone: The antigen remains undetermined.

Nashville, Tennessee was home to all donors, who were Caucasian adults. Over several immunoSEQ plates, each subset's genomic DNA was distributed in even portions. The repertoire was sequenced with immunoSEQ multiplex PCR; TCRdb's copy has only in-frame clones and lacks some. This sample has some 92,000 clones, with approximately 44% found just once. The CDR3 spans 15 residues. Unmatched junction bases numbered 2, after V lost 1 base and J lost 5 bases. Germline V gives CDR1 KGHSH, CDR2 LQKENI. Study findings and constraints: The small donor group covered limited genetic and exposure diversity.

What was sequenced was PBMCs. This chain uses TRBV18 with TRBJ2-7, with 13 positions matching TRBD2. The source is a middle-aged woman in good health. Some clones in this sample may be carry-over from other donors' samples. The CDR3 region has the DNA TGTGCCAGCTCACCACACACTAGCGGGAGGGACGAGCAGTACTTC. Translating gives CASSPHTSGRDEQYF.